This TCR beta chain was observed in a study of T-cell memory formation after mild COVID-19. Points from the study as a whole: From day 15 to 85, contracting clones were balanced between CD4 and CD8, whereas later expanders leaned toward CD4+.

From the 5' RACE reads, TCRdb called clonotypes with MiXCR, one entry per CDR3 protein. Among over 350,000 distinct CDR3 sequences listed, less than 25% were seen once. This CDR3 has 14 amino acids. Trimming took 3 bases from V and 7 from J, leaving 15 bases between them. Notes on this clonotype: Its antigen is undetermined. Possible read error: a much larger clone is one base away.

The chain combines TRBV12-3 or TRBV12-4 with TRBJ1-2; possibly TRBD1 for D (6 bases). Input material: PBMCs or a T cell subset sorted from them (not recorded which). The source of this sequence is an adult woman who had mild COVID-19 (a few samples of this study predate the infection). Cell type and time point are not known. DNA for the CDR3: TGTGCCAGCAGTTTCAGGGCCAGGGGAGGTGGCTACACCTTC. Translated, it gives CASSFRARGGGYTF.